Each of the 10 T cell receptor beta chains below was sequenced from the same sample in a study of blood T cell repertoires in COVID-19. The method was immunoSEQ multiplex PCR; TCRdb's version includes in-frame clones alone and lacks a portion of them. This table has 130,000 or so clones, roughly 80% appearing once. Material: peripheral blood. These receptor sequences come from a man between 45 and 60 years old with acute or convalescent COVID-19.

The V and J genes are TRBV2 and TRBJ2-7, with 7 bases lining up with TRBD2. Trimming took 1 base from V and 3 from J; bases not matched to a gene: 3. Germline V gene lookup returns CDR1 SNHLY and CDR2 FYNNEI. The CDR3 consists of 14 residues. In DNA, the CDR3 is TGTGCCAGCAGTGAAGGACTAGCAGTCTACGAGCAGTACGTC. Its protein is CASSEGLAVYEQYV.

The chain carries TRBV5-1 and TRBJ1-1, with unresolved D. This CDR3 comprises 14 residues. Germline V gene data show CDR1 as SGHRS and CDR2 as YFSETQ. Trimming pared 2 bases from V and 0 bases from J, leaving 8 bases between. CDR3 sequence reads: CASSFNTLNTEAFF. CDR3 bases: TGCGCCAGCAGCTTTAACACCCTGAACACTGAAGCTTTCTTT.

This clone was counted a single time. The CDR3 DNA follows: TGTGCCAGCAGCGAAACAGGGGCTAACACTGAAGCTTTCTTT. Protein sequence: CASSETGANTEAFF. The chain links TRBV5-6 to TRBJ1-1; TRBD1 matches at 7 bases. The CDR3 extends over 14 amino acids. V lost 4 bases, J lost 2 bases, and 5 bases stayed unmatched. The V gene's germline CDR1 is SGHDT and CDR2 YYEEEE.

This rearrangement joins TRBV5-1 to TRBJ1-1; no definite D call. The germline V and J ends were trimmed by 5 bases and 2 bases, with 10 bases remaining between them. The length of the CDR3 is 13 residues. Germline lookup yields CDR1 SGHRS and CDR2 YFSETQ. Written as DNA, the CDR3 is TGCGCCAGCAGAGCGGGGTCCAACACTGAAGCTTTCTTT. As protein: CASRAGSNTEAFF.

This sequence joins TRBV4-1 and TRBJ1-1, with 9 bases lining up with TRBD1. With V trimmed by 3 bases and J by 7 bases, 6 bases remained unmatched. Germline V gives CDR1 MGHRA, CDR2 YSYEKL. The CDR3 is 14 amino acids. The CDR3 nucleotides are TGCGCCAGCAGCCAGCCGACAGGGGGAGGTGAAGCTTTCTTT. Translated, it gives CASSQPTGGGEAFF.

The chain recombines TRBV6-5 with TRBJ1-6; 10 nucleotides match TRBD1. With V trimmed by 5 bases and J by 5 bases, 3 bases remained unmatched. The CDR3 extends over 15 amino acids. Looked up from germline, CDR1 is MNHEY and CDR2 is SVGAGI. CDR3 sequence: CASSTGTGDNSPLHF. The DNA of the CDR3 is TGTGCCAGCAGTACCGGGACAGGGGATAATTCACCCCTCCACTTT.

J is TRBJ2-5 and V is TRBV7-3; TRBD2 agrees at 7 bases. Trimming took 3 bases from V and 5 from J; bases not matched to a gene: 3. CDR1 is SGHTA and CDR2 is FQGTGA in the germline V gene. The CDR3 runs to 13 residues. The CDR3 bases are TGTGCCAGCAGCTTCGGGCGGGGGGAGACCCAGTACTTC. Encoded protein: CASSFGRGETQYF.

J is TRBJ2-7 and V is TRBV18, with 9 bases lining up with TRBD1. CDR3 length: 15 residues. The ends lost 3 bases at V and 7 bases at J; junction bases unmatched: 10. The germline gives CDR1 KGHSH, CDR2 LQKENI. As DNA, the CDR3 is TGTGCCAGCTCACCGAAACAGGGGGCGCTTCGAGAGCAGTACGTC. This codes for CASSPKQGALREQYV.

In nucleotides, the CDR3 is TGCGCCAGCAGCTTACCCTCCCCAGGGGGTAATGAAAAACTGTTTTTT. It specifies CASSLPSPGGNEKLFF. This rearrangement joins TRBV5-1 to TRBJ1-4, with 7 bases aligning to TRBD1. The germline gives CDR1 SGHRS, CDR2 YFSETQ. Germline trimming cut 2 bases from V and 4 bases from J; bases unmatched to any gene: 8. The length of the CDR3 is 16 residues.

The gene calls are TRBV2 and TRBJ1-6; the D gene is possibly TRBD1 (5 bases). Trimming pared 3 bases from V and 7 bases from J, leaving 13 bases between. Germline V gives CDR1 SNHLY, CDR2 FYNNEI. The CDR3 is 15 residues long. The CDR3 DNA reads TGTGCCAGCAGTGATTGGGTCAGGGAAAATTCACCCCTCCACTTT. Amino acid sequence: CASSDWVRENSPLHF.